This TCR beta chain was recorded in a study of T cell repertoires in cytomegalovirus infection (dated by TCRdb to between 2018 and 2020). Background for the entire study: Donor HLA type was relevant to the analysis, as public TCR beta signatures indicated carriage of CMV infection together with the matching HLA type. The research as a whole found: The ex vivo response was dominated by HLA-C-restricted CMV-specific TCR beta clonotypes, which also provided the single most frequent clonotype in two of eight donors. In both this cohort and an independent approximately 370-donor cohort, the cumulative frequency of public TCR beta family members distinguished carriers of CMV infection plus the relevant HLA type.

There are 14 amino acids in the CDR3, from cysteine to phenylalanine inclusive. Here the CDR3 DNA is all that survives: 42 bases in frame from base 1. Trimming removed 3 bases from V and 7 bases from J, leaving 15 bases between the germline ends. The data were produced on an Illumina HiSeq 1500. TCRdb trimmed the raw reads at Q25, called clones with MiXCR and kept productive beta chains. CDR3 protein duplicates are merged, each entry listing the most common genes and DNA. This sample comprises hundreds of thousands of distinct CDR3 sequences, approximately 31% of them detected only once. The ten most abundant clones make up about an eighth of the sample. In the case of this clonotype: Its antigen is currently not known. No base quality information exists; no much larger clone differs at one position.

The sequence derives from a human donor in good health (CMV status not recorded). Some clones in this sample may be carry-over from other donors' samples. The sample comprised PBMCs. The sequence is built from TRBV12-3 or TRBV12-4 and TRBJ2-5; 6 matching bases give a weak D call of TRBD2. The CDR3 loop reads CASSLGDSVGTQYF. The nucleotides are TGTGCCAGCAGTTTGGGGGACTCGGTAGGGACCCAGTACTTC.